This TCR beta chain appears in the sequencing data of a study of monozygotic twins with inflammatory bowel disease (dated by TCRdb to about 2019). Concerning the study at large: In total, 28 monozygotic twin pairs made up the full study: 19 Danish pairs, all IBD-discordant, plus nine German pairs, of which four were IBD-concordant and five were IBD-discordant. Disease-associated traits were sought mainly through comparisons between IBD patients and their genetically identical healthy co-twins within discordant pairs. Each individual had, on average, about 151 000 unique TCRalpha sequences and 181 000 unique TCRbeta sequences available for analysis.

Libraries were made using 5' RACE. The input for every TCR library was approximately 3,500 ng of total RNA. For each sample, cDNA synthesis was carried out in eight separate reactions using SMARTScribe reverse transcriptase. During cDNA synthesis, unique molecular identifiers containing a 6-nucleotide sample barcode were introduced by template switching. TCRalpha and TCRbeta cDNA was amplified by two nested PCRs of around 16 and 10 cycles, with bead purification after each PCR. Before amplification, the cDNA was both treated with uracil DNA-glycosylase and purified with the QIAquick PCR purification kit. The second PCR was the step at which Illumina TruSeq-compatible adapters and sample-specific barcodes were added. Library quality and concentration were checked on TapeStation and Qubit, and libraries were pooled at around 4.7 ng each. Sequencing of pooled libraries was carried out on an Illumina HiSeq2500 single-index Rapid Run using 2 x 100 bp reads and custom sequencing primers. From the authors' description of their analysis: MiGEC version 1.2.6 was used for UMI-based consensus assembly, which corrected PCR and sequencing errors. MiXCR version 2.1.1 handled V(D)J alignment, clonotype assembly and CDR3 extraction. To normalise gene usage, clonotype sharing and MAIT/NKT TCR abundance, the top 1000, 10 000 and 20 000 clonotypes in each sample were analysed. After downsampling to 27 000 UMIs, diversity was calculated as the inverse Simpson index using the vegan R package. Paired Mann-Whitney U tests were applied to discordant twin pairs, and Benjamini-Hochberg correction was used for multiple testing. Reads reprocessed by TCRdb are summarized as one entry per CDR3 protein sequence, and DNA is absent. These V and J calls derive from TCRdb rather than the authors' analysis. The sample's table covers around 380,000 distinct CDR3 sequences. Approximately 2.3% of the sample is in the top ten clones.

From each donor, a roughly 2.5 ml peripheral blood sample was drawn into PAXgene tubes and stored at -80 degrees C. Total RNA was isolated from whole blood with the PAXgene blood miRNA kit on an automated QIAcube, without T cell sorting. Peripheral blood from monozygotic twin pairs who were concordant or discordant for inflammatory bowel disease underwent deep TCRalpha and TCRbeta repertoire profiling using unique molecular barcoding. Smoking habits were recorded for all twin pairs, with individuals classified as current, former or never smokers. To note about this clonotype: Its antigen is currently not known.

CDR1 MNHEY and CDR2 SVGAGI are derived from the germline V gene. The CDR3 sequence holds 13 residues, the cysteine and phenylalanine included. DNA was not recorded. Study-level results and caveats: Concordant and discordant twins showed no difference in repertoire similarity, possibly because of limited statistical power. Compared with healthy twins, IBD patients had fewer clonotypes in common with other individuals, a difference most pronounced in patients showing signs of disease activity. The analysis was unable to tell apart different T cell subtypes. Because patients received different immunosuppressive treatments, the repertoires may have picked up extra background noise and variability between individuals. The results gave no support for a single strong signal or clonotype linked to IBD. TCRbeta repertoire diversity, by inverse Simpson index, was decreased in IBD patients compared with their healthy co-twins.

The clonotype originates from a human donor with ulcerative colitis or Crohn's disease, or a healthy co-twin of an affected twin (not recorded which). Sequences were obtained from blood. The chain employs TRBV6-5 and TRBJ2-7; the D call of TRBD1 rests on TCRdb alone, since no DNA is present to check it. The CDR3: CASRFTSGDEQYF.